This TCR beta chain was captured in a study of identical twins. Points from the study as a whole: The authors drew conclusions from cross-sectional statistical analysis rather than following the same donors.

Each CDR3 protein is one row after TCRdb ran MiXCR on the 5' RACE reads. There are over 550,000 distinct CDR3 sequences in the sample; roughly 6.6% occur only once, and around 1.6% lies in the top ten. In this sample, this clonotype turned up a few times. Its target is not known. Trimming cost V 0 bases and J 6 bases; bases outside gene matches: 4. The CDR3 totals 15 residues. CDR1 is LNHNV and CDR2 is YYDKDF in the germline V gene (reference sequence). The sample was also reused in another study, on yellow fever vaccine responses in identical twins.

This receptor was identified in a woman between 18 and 29 years old in good health. The V and J genes are TRBV15 and TRBJ2-7; 11 nucleotides align to TRBD2. Sequencing input: PBMCs. The CDR3: CATSREGLAVAEQYF. DNA for the CDR3: TGTGCCACCAGCAGAGAGGGACTAGCGGTCGCCGAGCAGTACTTC.